A selection of T cell receptor beta chains follows, all from one sample in a study of neoadjuvant anti-PD-1 for oral cavity cancer. Sequenced by immunoSEQ multiplex PCR; TCRdb stores in-frame clones only, minus some. The sample yields 5,500 to 7,000 clones, roughly 61% seen once. The source material was tumor tissue, sampled after nivolumab (anti-PD-1) treatment. Source of these receptors: a person aged 35-80 years with oral cavity squamous cell carcinoma. Each CDR3 is given with its conserved first and last residue. A D gene is named only where the DNA matches it firmly. Not every row has a clone size; where given, it reads once, few, many or a size class.

TRBD1,TRBV5-6,TRBJ1-1,few,CASSLAQGMSMNTEAFF,TGTGCCAGCAGCTTGGCACAGGGGATGAGCATGAACACTGAAGCTTTCTTT
NA,TRBV11-2,TRBJ2-1,NA,CASGIDEQFF,TGTGCCAGCGGAATCGATGAGCAGTTCTTC
NA,TRBV7-2,TRBJ2-7,NA,CASRPGHQYEQYF,TGTGCCAGCCGCCCGGGCCATCAATACGAGCAGTACTTC
NA,TRBV2,TRBJ2-7,NA,CASRTAQVEQYF,TGTGCCAGCAGGACAGCGCAGGTCGAGCAGTACTTC
TRBD1,TRBV7-2,TRBJ1-1,NA,CASSLGEGGRTEAFF,TGTGCCAGCAGCTTAGGGGAAGGGGGCCGTACTGAAGCTTTCTTT
TRBD1,TRBV6-6,TRBJ1-1,NA,CASSYDGAETGVLF,TGTGCCAGCAGTTACGATGGGGCGGAGACAGGGGTTCTTTTT
NA,TRBV10-2,TRBJ2-7,NA,CASSELQGTTGEQYF,TGCGCCAGCAGTGAGCTCCAAGGGACCACGGGTGAGCAGTACTTC
TRBD2,TRBV11-2,TRBJ2-7,NA,CASSFGGSGSYEQYF,TGTGCCAGCAGCTTCGGCGGGAGTGGGTCCTACGAGCAGTACTTC
NA,TRBV10-2,TRBJ2-1,NA,CASSEGAYNEQFF,TGCGCCAGCAGTGAGGGAGCTTACAATGAGCAGTTCTTC
TRBD1,TRBV10-1,TRBJ2-3,few,CASSQGRDTQYF,TGCGCCAGCTCACAGGGGAGAGATACGCAGTATTTT
TRBD1,TRBV2,TRBJ1-6,large,CASRRDRGLLDNSPLHF,TGTGCCAGCAGGCGGGACAGGGGACTATTGGACAATTCACCCCTCCACTTT
NA,TRBV11-2,TRBJ1-1,NA,CASSRGSIGAFF,TGTGCCAGCAGCCGGGGGTCCATTGGGGCTTTCTTT
NA,TRBV7-9,TRBJ2-3,few,CASSPVGGGTDTQYF,TGTGCCAGCAGCCCCGTAGGAGGGGGCACAGATACGCAGTATTTT
NA,TRBV7-2,TRBJ2-1,few,CASSLGPANNEQFF,TGTGCCAGCAGCTTAGGGCCCGCCAACAATGAGCAGTTCTTC
TRBD1,TRBV19,TRBJ1-4,few,CASSTEDRGRTNEKLFF,TGTGCCAGTAGTACCGAGGACAGGGGAAGGACTAATGAAAAACTGTTTTTT
TRBD2,TRBV15,TRBJ2-1,few,CATRGGGTRNEQFF,TGTGCCACCAGGGGTGGAGGGACTAGAAATGAGCAGTTCTTC
NA,TRBV5-1,TRBJ1-3,NA,CARRQDFSGNTIYF,TGCGCCAGGAGGCAGGACTTCTCTGGAAACACCATATATTTT
NA,TRBV19,TRBJ1-1,few,CASSPLRYTEAFF,TGTGCCAGTAGTCCGCTGAGGTACACTGAAGCTTTCTTT
TRBD2,TRBV29-1,TRBJ2-7,few,CSVAGGTSSYEQYF,TGCAGCGTCGCGGGGGGGACTAGCAGCTACGAGCAGTACTTC
NA,TRBV19,TRBJ2-7,once,CASSQTGRSTYEQYF,TGTGCCAGTAGCCAGACAGGGAGGAGTACCTACGAGCAGTACTTC